The rows below give T cell receptor beta chains drawn from one sample of a study of CDR3 diversity in severe acne. Via MiXCR, TCRdb re-called the PCR reads, giving one row per CDR3 protein. The sample has roughly 79,000 distinct CDR3 sequences, around 47% seen once. Material: blood. The receptors come from a male donor with severe acne vulgaris. Each CDR3 is given without its conserved first and last residue. The order of the fields is V gene, CDR3 length, CDR3 protein.

v_gene: TRBV10-3; len: 14; CDR3aa: AIRSGQGPGANVLT
v_gene: TRBV7-2; len: 12; CDR3aa: ASSLVRDWETQY
v_gene: TRBV6-5; len: 12; CDR3aa: ASSYSLSSYEQY
v_gene: TRBV9; len: 14; CDR3aa: ASSVDWDRYLETQY
v_gene: TRBV6-1; len: 13; CDR3aa: ASSERSSGSVSQY
v_gene: TRBV18; len: 15; CDR3aa: ASSPRSSGRRQETQY
v_gene: TRBV7-2; len: 13; CDR3aa: ASSIPGSGETEAF
v_gene: TRBV2; len: 14; CDR3aa: ASSTGQNARWAEAF
v_gene: TRBV10-3; len: 11; CDR3aa: ASSGQGVYEQY
v_gene: TRBV27; len: 13; CDR3aa: ASSPKGRVSYGYT
v_gene: TRBV12-3/TRBV12-4; len: 11; CDR3aa: ASRLSLTDTQY
v_gene: TRBV9; len: 13; CDR3aa: ASSNGQQPIREQY